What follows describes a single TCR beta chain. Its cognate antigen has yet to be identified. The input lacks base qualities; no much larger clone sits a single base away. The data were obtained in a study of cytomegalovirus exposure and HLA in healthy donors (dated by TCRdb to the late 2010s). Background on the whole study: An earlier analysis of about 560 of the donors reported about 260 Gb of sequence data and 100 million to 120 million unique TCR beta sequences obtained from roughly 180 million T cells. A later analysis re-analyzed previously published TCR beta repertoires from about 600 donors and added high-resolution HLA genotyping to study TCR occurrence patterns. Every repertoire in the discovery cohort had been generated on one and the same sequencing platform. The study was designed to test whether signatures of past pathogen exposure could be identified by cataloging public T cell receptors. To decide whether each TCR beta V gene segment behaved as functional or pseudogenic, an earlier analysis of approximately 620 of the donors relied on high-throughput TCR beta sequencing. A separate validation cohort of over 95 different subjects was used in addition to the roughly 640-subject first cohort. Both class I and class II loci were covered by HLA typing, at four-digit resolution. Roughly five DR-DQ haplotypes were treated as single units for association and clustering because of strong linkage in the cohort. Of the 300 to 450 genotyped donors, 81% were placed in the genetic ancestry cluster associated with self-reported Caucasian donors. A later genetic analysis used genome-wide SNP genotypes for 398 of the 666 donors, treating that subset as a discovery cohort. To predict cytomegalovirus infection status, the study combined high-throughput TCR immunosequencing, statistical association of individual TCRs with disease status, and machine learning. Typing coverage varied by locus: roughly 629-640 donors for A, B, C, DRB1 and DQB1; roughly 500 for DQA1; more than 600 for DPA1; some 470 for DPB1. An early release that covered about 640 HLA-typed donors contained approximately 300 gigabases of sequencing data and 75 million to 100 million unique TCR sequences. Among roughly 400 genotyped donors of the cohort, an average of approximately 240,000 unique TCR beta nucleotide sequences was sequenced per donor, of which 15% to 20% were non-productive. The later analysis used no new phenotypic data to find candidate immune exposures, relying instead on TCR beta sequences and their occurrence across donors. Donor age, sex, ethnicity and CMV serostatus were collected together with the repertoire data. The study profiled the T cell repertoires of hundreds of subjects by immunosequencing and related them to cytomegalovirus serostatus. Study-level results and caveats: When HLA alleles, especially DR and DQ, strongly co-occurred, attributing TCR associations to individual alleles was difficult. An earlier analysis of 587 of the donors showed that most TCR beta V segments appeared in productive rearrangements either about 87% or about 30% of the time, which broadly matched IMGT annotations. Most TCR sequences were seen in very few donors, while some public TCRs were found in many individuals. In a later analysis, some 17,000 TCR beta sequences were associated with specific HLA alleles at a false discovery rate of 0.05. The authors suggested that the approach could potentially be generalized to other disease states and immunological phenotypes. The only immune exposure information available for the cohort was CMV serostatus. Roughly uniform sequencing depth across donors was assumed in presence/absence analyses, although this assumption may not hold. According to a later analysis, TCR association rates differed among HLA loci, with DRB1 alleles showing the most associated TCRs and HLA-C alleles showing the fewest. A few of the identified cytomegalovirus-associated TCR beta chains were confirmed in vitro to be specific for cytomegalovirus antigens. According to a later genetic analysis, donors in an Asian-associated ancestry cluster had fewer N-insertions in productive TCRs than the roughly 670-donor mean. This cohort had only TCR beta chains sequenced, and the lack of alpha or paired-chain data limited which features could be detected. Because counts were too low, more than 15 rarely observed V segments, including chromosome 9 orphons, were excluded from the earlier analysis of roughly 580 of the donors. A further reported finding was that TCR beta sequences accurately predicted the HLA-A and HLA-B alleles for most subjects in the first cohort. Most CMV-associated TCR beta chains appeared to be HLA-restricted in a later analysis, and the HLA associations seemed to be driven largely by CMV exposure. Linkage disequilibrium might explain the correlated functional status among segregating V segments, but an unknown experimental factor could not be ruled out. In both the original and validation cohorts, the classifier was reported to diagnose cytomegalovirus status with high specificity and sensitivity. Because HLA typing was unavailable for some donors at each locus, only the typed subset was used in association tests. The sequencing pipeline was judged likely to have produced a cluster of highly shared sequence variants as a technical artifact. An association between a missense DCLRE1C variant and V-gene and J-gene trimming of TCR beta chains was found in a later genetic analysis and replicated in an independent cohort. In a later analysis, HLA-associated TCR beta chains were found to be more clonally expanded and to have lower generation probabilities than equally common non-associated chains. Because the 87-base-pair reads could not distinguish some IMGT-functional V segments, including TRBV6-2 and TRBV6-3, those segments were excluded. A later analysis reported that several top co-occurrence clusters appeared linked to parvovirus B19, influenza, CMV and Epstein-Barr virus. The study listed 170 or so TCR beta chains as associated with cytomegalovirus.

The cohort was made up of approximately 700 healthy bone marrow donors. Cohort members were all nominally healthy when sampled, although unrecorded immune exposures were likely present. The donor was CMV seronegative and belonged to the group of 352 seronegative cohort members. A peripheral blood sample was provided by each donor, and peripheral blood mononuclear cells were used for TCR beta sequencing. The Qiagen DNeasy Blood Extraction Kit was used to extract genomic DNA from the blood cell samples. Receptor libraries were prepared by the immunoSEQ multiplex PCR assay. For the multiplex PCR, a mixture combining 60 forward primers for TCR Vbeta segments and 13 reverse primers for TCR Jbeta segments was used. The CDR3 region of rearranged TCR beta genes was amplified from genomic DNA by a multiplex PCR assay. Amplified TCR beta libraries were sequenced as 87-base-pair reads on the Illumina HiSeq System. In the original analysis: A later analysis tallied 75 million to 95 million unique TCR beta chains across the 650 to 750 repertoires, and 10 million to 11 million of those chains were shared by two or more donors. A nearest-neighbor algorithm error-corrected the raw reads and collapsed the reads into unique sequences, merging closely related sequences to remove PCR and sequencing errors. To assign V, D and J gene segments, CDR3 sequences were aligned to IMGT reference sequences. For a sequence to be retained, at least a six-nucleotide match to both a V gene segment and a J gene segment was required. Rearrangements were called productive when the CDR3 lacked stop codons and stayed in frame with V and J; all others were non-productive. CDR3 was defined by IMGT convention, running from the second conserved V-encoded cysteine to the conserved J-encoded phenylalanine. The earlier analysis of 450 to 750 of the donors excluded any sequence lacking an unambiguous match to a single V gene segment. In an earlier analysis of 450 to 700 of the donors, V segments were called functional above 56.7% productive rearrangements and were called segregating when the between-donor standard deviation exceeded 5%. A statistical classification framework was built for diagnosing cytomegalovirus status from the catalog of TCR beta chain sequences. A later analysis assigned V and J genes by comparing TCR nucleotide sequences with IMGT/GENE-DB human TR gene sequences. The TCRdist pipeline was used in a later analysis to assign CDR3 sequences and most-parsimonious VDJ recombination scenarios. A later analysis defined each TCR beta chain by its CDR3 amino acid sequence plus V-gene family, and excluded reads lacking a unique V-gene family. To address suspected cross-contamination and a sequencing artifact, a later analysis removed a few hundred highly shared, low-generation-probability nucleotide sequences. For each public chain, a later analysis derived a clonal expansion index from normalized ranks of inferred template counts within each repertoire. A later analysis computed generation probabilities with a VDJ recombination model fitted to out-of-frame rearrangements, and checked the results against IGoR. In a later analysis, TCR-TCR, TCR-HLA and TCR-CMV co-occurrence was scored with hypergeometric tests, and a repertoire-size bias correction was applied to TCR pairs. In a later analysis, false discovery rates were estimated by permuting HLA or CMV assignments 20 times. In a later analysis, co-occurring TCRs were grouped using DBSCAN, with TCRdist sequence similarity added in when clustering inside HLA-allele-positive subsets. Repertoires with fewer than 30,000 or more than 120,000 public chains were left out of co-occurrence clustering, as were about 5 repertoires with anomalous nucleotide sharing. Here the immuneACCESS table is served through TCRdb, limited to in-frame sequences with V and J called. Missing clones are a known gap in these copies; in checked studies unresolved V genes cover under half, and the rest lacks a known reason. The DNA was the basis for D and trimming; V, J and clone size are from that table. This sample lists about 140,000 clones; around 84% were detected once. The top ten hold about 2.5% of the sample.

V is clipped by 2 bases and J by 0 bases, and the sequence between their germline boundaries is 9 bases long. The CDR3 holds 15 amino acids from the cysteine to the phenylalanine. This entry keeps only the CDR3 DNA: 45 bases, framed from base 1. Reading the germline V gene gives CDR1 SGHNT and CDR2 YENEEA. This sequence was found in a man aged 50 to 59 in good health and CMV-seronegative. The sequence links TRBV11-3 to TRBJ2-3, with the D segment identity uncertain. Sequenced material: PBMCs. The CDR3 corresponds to CASSLTRPSTDTQYF. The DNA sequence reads TGTGCCAGCAGCTTAACTCGCCCTAGCACAGATACGCAGTATTTT.